The present T cell receptor beta chain was sequenced within a study of T cells in localized non-small cell lung cancer. The study's findings and limits: Of the tissues analyzed, uninvolved adjacent lung showed maximal T cell clonality, greater than tumor.

The V end was cut by 1 base, the J end by 8 bases, with 17 bases between. Per germline, CDR1 GTSNPN and CDR2 SVGIG (reference sequence). CDR3 length equals 14 residues. The data were produced by immunoSEQ multiplex PCR, yet TCRdb's version contains in-frame clones alone and is incomplete. The table lists about 77,000 clones, more than 75% of them singletons. As for this clone: What it recognizes is unknown.

The rearrangement joins TRBV30 to TRBJ1-2; D not certain. The origin of this receptor is a woman aged 35 to 70 with stage I squamous cell lung carcinoma. The sequenced sample was peripheral blood, obtained before any cancer treatment. CDR3 amino acids: CAWSERLRLGGYTF. CDR3 DNA: TGTGCCTGGAGTGAAAGACTTAGACTCGGCGGCTACACCTTC.